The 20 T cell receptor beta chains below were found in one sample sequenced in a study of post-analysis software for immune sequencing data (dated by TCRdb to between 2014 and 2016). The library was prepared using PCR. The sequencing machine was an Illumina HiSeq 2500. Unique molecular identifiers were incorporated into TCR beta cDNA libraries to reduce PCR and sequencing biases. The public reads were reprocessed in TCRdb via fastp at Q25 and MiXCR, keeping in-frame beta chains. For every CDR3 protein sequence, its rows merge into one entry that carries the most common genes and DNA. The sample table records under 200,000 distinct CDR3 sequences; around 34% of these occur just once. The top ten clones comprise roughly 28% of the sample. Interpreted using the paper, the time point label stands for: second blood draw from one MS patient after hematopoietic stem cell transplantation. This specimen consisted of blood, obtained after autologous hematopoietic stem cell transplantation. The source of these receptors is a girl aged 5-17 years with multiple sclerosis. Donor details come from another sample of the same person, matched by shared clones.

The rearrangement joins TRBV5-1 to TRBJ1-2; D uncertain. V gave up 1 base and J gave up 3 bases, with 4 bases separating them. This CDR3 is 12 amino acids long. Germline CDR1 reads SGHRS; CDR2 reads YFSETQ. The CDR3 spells CASSLRDYGYTF. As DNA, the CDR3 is TGCGCCAGCAGCTTGAGGGACTATGGCTACACCTTC.

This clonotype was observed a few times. As DNA, the CDR3 is TGTGCCAGCAGTTACATGTCAGGGGTCGGCTACACCTTC. Translation gives CASSYMSGVGYTF. The rearrangement uses TRBV6-5 and TRBJ1-2, with a tentative D call TRBD1 (6 bases). This CDR3 contains 13 residues. In germline, CDR1 is MNHEY, CDR2 SVGAGI. Trimming shortened V by 2 bases and J by 8 bases, and 12 bases separated the two germline ends.

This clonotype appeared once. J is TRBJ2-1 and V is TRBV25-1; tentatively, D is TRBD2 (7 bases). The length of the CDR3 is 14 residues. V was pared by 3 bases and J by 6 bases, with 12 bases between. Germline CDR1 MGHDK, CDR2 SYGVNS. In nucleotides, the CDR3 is TGTGCCAGCAGTGAGCAGGGGAGGGGCAATGAGCAGTTCTTC. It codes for CASSEQGRGNEQFF.

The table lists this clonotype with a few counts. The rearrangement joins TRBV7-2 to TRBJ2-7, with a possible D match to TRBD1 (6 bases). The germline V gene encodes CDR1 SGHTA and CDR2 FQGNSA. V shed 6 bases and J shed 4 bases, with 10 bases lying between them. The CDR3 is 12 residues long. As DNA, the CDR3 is TGTGCCAGCAGGGGGGCAGAGTACGAGCAGTACTTC. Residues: CASRGAEYEQYF.

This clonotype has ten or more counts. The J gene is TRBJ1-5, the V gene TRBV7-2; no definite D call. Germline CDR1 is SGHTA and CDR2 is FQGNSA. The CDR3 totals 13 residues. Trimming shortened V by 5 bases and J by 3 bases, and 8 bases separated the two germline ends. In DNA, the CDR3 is TGTGCCAGCAGCCAGGAGGCCAATCAGCCCCAGCATTTT. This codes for CASSQEANQPQHF.

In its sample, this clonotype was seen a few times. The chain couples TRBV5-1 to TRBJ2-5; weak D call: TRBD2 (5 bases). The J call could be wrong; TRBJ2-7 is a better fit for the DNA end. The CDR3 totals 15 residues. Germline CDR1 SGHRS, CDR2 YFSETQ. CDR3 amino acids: CASSLGLYGAYEQYF. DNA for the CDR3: TGCGCCAGCAGCTTGGGACTATATGGAGCCTACGAGCAGTACTTC.

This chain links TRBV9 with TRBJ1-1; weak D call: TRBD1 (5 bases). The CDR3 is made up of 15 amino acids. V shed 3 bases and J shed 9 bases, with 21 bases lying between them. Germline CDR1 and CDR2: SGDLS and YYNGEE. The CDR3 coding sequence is TGTGCCAGCAGCGCACCTACTCGGACGGGGGAAAAAGCTTTCTTT. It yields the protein CASSAPTRTGEKAFF.

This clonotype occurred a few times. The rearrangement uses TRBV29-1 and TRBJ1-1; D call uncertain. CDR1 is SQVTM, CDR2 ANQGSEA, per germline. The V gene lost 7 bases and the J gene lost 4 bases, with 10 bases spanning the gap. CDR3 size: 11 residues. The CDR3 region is CSETVGTEAFF. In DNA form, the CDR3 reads TGCAGCGAAACGGTGGGCACTGAAGCTTTCTTT.

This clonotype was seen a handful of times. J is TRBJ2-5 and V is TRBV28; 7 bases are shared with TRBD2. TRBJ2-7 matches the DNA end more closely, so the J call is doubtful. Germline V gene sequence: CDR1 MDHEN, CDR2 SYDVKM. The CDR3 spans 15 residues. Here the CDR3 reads CASSLGGASIYEQYF. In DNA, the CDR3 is TGTGCCAGCAGTTTGGGAGGGGCCTCTATCTACGAGCAGTACTTC.

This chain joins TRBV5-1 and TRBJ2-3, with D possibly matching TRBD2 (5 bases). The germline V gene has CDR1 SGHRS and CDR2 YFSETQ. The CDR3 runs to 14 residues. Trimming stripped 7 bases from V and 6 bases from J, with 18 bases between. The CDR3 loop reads CASSSCIGMDTQYF. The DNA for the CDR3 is TGCGCCAGCTCCTCTTGTATCGGGATGGATACGCAGTATTTT.

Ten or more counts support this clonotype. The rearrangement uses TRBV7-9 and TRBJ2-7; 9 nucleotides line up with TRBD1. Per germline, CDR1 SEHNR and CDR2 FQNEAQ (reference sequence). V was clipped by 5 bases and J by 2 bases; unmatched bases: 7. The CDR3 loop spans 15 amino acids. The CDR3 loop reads CASSGRDRVPYEQYF. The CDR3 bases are TGTGCCAGCAGCGGACGGGACAGGGTCCCCTACGAGCAGTACTTC.

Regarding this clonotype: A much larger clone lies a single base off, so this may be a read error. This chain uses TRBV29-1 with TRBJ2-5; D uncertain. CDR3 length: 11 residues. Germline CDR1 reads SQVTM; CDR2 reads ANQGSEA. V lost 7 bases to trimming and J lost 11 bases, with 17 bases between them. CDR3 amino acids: CSALGWYEQYF. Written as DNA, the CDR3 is TGCAGCGCCCTTGGCTGGTATGAGCAGTACTTC.

CDR3 bases: TGCAGTTCCCGACAGGAGAGATACAATGAGCAGTTCTTC. Amino acids: CSSRQERYNEQFF. This chain uses TRBV20-1 with TRBJ2-1; TRBD1 might be the D (6 bases). Germline V gene lookup returns CDR1 DFQATT and CDR2 SNEGSKA (reference sequence). Trimming pared 8 bases from V and 4 bases from J, leaving 15 bases between. The CDR3 loop spans 13 amino acids.

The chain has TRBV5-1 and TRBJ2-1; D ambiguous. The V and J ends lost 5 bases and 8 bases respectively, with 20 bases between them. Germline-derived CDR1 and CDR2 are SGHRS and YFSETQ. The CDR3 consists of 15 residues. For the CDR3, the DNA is TGCGCCAGCAGACTACCCGGTGACGCCAACTATGAGCAGTTCTTC. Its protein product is CASRLPGDANYEQFF.

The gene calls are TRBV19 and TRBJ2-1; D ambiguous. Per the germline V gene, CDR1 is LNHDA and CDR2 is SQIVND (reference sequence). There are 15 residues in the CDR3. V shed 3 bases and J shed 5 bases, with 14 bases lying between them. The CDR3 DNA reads TGTGCCAGTAGTATGGTACCGGGCAGCAACAATGAGCAGTTCTTC. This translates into CASSMVPGSNNEQFF.

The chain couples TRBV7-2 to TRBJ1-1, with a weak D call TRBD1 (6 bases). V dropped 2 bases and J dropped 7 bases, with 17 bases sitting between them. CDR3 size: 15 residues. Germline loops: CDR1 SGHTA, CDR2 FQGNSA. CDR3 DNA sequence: TGTGCCAGCAGCTTACATGCGGGGGGCCAGGGTGAAGCTTTCTTT. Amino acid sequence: CASSLHAGGQGEAFF.

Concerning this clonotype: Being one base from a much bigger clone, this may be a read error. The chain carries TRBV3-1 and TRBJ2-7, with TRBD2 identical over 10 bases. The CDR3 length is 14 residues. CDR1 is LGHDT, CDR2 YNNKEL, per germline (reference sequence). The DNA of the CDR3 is TGTGTCAGCAGCCCGGGACTAGCGCCCTACGAGCAGTACTTC. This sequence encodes CVSSPGLAPYEQYF.

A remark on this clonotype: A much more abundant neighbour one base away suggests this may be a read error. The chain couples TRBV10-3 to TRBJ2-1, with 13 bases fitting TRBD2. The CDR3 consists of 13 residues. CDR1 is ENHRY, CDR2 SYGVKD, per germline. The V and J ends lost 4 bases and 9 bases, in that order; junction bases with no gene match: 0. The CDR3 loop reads CAISGTSGSEQFF. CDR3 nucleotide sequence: TGTGCCATCAGTGGGACTAGCGGGAGTGAGCAGTTCTTC.

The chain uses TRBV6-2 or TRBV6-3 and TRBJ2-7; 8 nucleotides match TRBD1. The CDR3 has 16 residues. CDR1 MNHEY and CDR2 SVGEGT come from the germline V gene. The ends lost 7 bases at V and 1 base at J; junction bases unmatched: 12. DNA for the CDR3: TGTGCCAGCAACCCAAGCAGCCGGGACAGGTCCTACGAGCAGTACTTC. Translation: CASNPSSRDRSYEQYF.

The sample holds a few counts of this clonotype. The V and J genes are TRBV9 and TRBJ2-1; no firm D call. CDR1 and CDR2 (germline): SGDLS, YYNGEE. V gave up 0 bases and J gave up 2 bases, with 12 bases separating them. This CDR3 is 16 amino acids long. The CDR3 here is CASSVETSVAYNEQFF. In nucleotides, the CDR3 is TGTGCCAGCAGCGTAGAGACCAGCGTGGCCTACAATGAGCAGTTCTTC.